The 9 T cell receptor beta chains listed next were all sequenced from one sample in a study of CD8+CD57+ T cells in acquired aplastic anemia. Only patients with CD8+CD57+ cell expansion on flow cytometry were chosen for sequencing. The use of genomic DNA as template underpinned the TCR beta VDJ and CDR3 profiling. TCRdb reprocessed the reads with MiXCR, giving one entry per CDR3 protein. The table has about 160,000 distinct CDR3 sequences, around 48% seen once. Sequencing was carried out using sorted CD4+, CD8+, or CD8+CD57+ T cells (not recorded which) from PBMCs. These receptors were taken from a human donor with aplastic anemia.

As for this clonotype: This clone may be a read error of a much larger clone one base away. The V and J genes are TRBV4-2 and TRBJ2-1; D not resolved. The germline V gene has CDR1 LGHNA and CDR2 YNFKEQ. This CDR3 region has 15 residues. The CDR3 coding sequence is TGTACCAGCACCCCACCCCTAAGCTCCTACAATGAGCAGTTCTTC. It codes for CTSTPPLSSYNEQFF.

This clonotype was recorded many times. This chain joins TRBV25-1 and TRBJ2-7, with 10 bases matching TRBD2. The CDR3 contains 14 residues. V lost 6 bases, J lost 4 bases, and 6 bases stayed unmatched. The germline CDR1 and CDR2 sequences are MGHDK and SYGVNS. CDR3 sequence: CASRSGRAEYEQYF. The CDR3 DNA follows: TGTGCCAGCAGGAGCGGGAGGGCCGAGTACGAGCAGTACTTC.

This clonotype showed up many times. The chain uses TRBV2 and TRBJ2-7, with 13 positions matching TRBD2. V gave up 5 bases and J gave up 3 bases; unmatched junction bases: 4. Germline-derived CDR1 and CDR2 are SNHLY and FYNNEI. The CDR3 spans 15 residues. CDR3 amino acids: CASSIGTSGVYEQYF. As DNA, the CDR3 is TGTGCCAGCAGTATTGGGACTAGCGGGGTCTACGAGCAGTACTTC.

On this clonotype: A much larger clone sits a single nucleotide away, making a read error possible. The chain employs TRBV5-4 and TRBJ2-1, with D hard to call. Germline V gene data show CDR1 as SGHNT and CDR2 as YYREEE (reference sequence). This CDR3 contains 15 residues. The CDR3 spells CASSFGGPSYNEQLF. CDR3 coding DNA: TGTGCCAGCAGCTTCGGCGGCCCCTCCTACAATGAGCAGCTCTTC.

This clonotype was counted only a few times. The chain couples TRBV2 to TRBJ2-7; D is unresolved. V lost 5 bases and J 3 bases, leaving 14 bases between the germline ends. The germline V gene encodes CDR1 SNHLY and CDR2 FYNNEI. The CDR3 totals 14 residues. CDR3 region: CASSLGFRIYEQYF. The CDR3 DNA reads TGTGCCAGCAGTTTAGGGTTTCGGATCTACGAGCAGTACTTC.

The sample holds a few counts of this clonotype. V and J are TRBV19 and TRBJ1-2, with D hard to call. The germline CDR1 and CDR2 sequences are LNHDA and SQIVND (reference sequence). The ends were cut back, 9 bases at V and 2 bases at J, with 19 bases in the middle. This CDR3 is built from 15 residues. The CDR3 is CASSPRRASNYGYTF. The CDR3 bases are TGTGCCAGCAGTCCGCGCCGGGCCTCAAACTATGGCTACACCTTC.

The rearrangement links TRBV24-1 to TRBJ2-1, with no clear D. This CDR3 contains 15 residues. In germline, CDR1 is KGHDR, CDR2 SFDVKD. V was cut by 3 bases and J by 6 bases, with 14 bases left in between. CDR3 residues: CATSDPIGSANEQFF. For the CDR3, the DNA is TGTGCCACCAGTGATCCAATTGGGTCAGCCAATGAGCAGTTCTTC.

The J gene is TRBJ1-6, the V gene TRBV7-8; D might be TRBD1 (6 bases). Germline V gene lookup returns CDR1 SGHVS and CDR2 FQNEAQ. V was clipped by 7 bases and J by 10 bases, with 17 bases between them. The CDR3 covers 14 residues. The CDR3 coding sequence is TGTGCCAGCACCCCACTACAGGGTAACTCACCCCTCCACTTT. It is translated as CASTPLQGNSPLHF.

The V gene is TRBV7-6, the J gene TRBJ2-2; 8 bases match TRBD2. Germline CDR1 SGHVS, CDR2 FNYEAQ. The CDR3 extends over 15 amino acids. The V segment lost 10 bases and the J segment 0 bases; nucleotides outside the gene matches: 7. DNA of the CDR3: TGTGCCACTCGTGAACTAGCGGCGAACACCGGGGAGCTGTTTTTT. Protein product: CATRELAANTGELFF.